This T cell receptor beta chain was documented in a study of blood T cell repertoires in COVID-19. Study-level background: Collection of acute and convalescent COVID-19 samples took place in the United States, Italy and Spain. Sources were T cells, B-cell-depleted T cells, or PBMCs; the material itself was cDNA or gDNA.

Clones were sequenced by immunoSEQ multiplex PCR, and TCRdb holds only the in-frame ones, with some missing. The data show approximately 380,000 clones, approximately 93% seen once. Between the trimmed V and J ends, which lost 5 bases and 0 bases, there was a span of 8 bases. The CDR3 consists of 15 residues. The V gene's germline CDR1 is SGHVS and CDR2 FQNEAQ. This TCR derives from a woman aged 40 to 50 who had been exposed to COVID-19. The specimen sequenced was PBMCs or T cells enriched from blood (not recorded which). The V and J genes are TRBV7-8 and TRBJ1-6, with D perhaps matching TRBD1 (6 bases). In nucleotides, the CDR3 is TGTGCCAGCAGCACACAGGGCTCCTATAATTCACCCCTCCACTTT. Amino acids: CASSTQGSYNSPLHF.